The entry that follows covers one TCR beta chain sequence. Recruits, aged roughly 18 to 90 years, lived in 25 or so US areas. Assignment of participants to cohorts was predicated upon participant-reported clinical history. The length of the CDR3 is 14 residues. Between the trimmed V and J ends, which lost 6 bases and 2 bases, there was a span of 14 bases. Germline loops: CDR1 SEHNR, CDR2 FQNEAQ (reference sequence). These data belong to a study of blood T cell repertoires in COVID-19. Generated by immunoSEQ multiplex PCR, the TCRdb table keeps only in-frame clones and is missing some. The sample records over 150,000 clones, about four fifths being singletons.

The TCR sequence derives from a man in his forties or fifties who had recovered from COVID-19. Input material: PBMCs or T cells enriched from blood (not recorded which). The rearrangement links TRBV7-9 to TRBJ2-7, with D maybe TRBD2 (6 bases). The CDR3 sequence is CASRRGEETYEQYF. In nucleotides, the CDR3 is TGTGCCAGCAGGCGGGGTGAAGAAACCTACGAGCAGTACTTC.